This TCR beta chain comes out of a study of T cells after yellow fever vaccination (dated by TCRdb to about 2019). For the wider study: The SMART-Seq v4 Ultra Low Input RNA kit was used to prepare libraries from fractions with low cell numbers. Bulk TCR alpha and beta repertoires were sequenced longitudinally to track T-cell clones before and after primary and booster YFV17D yellow fever vaccination. Blood samples were taken at several timepoints before and after primary and secondary immunization, and bulk PBMC replicates and cell subsets were isolated. Two healthy male donors, one aged 18 to 30 and one aged 30 to 40 years, were included in the cohort.

TCR cDNA was synthesized by 5'RACE template switching, which introduced a universal primer site and unique molecular identifiers. Priming of cDNA synthesis was performed from both the TCR alpha and TCR beta constant segments. Two PCR steps were used to amplify libraries, with sample barcodes and sequencing adapters being added in the second step. Libraries were sequenced on Illumina HiSeq 2500 (2x100 bp) or NovaSeq (2x150 bp). As for how the authors treated the data: Demultiplexing of reads and collapsing into UMI consensus sequences were performed with MIGEC, and V(D)J alignment was carried out with MiXCR. Using edgeR on replicate PBMC samples, clonotypes were called vaccine-responding if FDR was below 0.01 and the log2 fold change was above 5 up to day 15. Each bulk clonotype received a CD4 or CD8 identity based on whether the sequenced CD4 or CD8 repertoire contained that clonotype at higher abundance. Clonotypes enriched at least 10-fold in dextramer-positive over dextramer-negative fractions were defined as NS4B-specific, and CD4-biased clonotypes were excluded. TCRdb reprocessed the public reads (quality trimming at Q25 with fastp, clone calling with MiXCR) and kept in-frame beta chains. One record per CDR3 amino acid sequence lists the most common genes and DNA. The V and J calls come from TCRdb's annotation, not from the publication. For this sample there are around 49,000 distinct CDR3 sequences; under 8% appear just once. Together, the top ten hold 15% of the sample.

This clonotype showed up many times. No much larger clonotype is one base removed from it; base qualities were not supplied. The V and J ends are trimmed by 4 bases and 0 bases, leaving 11 bases between them. CDR1 SGDLS and CDR2 YYNGEE are derived from the germline V gene. The CDR3 goes from the cysteine to the phenylalanine over 15 residues. The read is trimmed to its CDR3 DNA, 45 bases read in frame from base 1. The intended sense of this specimen's treatment or condition label: live attenuated yellow fever vaccine strain. PBMCs were isolated from peripheral blood using a standard Ficoll-Paque protocol. With anti-CD3 and anti-CD8 staining plus a dextramer loaded with the yellow fever NS4B epitope peptide, the researchers sorted epitope-specific CD8 T cells. RNA was extracted with TriZol from bulk PBMCs, CD4 and CD8 fractions, and dextramer-positive and dextramer-negative fractions. General findings and caveats noted by the study authors: Only two donors were included in the study, so the extent to which the findings can be generalized is limited. FACS-sorted repertoires could contain abundant contaminating clonotypes from the bulk population, so computational filtering was required. A small fraction of clonotypes appeared in both the CD4 and CD8 compartments, likely as a result of convergent recombination. After the booster, most of the clones that had expanded following primary vaccination were detected again (just under 97% of CD4 and roughly 88% of CD8), which suggests that memory was broadly maintained. Compared with the primary T-cell response, the secondary T-cell response was weaker but faster, peaking on day 5 rather than day 15.

The TCR sequence derives from a man aged 25 to 40 who received the YFV17D yellow fever vaccine. This sequence uses TRBV9 and TRBJ2-1; TRBD2 is a possible D gene, resting on 5 matching bases. The source was CD8+ T cells not binding an NS4B(214-222) dextramer, sorted from PBMCs, collected 45 days after the yellow fever booster vaccination. Read against the paper, the sample's cell subset or site label means: NS4B epitope dextramer-negative CD8 T cells. The CDR3 region reads CASSPQRISYNEQFF. The nucleotides read TGTGCCAGCAGCCCCCAGCGGATCTCCTACAATGAGCAGTTCTTC.